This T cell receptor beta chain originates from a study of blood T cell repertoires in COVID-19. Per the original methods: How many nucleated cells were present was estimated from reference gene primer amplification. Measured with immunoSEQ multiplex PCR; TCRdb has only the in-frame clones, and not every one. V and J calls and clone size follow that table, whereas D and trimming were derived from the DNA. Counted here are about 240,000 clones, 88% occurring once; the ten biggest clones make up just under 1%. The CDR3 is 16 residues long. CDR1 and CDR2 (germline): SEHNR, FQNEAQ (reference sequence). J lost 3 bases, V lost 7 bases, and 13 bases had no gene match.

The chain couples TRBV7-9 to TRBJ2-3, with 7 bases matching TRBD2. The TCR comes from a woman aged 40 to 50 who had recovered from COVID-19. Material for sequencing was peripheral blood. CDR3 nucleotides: TGTGCCAGCACATCCCGGGAGGCCCCGAGGACAGATACGCAGTATTTT. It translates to CASTSREAPRTDTQYF.